This note documents a single TCR beta chain sequence. Specified time point: baseline pretreatment blood. Regarding treatment: 15 Gy SBRT to primary tumor, nephrectomy 4 weeks later. Assay: immunoSEQ multiplex PCR; the TCRdb copy retains only in-frame clones and omits some. The sample lists 150,000 or so clones, 88% occurring once. The sample originates from a study of radiation and T cells in renal cell carcinoma. The V gene lost 3 bases and the J gene lost 1 base, with 9 bases spanning the gap. The CDR3 length is 14 residues. From germline, CDR1 is LNHNV and CDR2 YYDKDF (reference sequence). The sequenced sample was blood, obtained from a patient whose treatment included radiotherapy and nephrectomy. The origin of this receptor is a woman aged 70-85 years with renal cell carcinoma. The chain is built from TRBV15 and TRBJ1-2; D ambiguous. The CDR3, as DNA: TGTGCCACCAGCAGGGGCGAGGGTAACTATGGCTACACCTTC. Protein sequence: CATSRGEGNYGYTF.